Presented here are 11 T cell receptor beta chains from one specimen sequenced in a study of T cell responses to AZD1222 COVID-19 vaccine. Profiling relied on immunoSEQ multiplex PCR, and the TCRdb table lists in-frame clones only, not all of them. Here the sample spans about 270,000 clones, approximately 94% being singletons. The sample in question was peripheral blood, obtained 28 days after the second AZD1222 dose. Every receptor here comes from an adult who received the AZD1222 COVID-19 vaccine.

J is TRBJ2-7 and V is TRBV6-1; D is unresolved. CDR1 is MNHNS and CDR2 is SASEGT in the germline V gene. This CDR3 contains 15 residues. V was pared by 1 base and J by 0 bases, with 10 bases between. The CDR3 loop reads CASSEEAGLSYEQYF. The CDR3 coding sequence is TGTGCCAGCAGTGAAGAGGCAGGCCTCTCCTACGAGCAGTACTTC.

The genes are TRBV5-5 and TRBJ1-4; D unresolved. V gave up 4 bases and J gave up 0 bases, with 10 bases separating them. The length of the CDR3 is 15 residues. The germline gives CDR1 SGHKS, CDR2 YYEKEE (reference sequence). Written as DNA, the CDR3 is TGTGCCAGCAGCCTAGGGATTGCAACTAATGAAAAACTGTTTTTT. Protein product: CASSLGIATNEKLFF.

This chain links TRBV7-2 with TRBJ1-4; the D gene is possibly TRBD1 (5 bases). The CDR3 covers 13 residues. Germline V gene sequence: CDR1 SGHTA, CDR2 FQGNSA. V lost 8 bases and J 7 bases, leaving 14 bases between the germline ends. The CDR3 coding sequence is TGTGCCAGCGCGGCGCAGGGCGGTGAAAAACTGTTTTTT. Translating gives CASAAQGGEKLFF.

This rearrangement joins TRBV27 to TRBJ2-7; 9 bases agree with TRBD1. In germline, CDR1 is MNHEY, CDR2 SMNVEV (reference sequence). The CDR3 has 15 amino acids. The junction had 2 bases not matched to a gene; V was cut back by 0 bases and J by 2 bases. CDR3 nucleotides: TGTGCCAGCAGTTTATCAAGACAGGGGGCCTACGAGCAGTACTTC. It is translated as CASSLSRQGAYEQYF.

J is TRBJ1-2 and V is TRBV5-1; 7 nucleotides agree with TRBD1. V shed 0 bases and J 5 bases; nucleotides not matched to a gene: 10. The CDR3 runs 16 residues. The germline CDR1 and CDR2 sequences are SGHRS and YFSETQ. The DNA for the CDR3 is TGCGCCAGCAGCTTGGCCGAGGCAGGGGGTGCATATGGCTACACCTTC. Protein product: CASSLAEAGGAYGYTF.

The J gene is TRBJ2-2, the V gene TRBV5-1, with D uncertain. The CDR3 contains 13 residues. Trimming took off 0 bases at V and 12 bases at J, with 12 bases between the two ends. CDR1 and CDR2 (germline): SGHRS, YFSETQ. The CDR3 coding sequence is TGCGCCAGCAGCTTGGATCCCCGATGGAAGCTGTTTTTT. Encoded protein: CASSLDPRWKLFF. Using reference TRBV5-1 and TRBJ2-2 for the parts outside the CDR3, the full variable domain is KAGVTQTPRYLIKTRGQQVTLSCSPISGHRSVSWYQQTPGQGLQFLFEYFSETQRNKGNFPGRFSGRQFSNSRSEMNVSTLELGDSALYLCASSLDPRWKLFFGEGSRLTVL.

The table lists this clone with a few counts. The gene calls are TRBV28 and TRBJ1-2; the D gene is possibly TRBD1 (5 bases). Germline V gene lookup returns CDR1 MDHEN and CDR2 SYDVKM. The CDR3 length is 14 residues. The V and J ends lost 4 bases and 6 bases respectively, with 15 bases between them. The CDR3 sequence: CASSSPDRYHGYTF. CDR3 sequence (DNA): TGTGCCAGCAGTTCTCCCGACAGATACCATGGCTACACCTTC.

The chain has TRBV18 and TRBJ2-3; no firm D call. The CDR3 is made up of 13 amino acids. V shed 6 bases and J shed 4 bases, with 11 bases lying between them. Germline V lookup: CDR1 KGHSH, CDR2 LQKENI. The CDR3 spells CASSASGPDTQYF. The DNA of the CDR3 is TGTGCCAGCTCTGCCTCCGGGCCAGATACGCAGTATTTT.

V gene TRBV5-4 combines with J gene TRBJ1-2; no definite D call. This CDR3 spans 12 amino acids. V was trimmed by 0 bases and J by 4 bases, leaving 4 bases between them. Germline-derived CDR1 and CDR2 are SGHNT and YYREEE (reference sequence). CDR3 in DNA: TGTGCCAGCAGCTTGGACTTCTATGGCTACACCTTC. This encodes CASSLDFYGYTF.

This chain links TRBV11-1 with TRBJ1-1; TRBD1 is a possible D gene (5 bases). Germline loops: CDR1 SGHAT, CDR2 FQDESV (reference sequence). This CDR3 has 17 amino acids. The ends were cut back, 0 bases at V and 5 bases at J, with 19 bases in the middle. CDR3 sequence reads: CASSLAIGASKGTEAFF. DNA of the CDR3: TGTGCCAGCAGCTTAGCGATCGGGGCCTCAAAGGGTACTGAAGCTTTCTTT. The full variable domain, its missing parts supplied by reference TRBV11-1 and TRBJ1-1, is EAEVAQSPRYKITEKSQAVAFWCDPISGHATLYWYRQILGQGPELLVQFQDESVVDDSQLPKDRFSAERLKGVDSTLKIQPAELGDSAMYLCASSLAIGASKGTEAFFGQGTRLTVV.

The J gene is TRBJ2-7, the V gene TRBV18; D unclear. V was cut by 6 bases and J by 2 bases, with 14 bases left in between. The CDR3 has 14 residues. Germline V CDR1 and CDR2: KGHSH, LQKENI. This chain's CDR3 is CASSPLGNAYEQYF. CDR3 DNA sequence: TGTGCCAGCTCCCCTCTGGGCAATGCCTACGAGCAGTACTTC.